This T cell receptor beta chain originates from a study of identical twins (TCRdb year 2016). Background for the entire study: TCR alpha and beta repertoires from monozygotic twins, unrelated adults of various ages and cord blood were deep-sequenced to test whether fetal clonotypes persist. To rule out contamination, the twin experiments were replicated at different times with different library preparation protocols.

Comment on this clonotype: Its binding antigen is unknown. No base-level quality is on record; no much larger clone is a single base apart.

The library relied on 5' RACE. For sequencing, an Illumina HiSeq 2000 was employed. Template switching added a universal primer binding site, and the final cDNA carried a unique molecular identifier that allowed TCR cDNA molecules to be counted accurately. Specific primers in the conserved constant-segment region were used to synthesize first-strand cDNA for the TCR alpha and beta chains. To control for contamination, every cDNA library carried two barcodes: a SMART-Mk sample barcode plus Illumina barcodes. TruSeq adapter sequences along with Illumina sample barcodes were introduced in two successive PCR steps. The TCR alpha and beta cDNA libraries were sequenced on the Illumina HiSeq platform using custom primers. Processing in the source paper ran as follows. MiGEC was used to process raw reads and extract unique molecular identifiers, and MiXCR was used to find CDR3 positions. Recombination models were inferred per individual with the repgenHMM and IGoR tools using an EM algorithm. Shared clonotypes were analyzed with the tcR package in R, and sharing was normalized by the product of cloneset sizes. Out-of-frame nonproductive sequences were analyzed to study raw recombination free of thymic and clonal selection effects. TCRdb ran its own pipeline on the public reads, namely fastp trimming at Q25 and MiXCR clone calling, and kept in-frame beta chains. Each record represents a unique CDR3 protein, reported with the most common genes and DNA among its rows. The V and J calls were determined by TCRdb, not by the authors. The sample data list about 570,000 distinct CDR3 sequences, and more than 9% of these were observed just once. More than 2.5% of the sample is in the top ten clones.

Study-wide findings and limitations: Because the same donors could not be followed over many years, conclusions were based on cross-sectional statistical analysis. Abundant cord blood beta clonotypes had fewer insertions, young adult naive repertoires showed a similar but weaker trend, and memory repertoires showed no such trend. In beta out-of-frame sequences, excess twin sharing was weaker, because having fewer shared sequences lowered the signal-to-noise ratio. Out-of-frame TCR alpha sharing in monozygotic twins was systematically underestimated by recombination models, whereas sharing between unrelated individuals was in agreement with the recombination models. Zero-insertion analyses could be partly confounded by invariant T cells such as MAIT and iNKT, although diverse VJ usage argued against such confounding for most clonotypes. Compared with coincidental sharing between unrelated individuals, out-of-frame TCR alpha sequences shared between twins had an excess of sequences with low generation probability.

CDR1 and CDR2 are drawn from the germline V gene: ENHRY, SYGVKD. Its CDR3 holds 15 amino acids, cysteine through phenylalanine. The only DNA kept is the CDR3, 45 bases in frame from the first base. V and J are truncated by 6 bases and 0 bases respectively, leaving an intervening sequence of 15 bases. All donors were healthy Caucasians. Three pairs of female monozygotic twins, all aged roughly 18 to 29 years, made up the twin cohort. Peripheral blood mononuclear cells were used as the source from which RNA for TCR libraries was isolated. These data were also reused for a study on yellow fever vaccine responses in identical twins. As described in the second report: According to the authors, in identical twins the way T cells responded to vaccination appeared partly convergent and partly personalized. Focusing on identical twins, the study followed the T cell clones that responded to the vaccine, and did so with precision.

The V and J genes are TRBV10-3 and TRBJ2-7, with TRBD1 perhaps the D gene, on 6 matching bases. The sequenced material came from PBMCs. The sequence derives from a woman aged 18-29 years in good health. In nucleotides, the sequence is TGTGCCATCAGCCCGAGCACAGGGAGCTCCTACGAGCAGTACTTC. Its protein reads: CAISPSTGSSYEQYF.